This entry lists 11 T cell receptor beta chains sequenced from one sample in a study of tissue T cells after allogeneic stem cell transplantation. Using immunoSEQ multiplex PCR, the repertoire was profiled, and TCRdb retains in-frame clones only, with some absent. The sample lists 9,700 or so clones, 60% to 70% seen once, with about 26% in the top ten. This specimen was tissue from the stomach, taken at autopsy. Source of these receptors: an older male donor with lung cancer.

This clone turned up a few times. CDR3 bases: TGCGCCAGCAGCTTGTCGACACTCGGGACAGGGGATCAGCCCCAGCATTTT. The encoded protein is CASSLSTLGTGDQPQHF. The V and J genes are TRBV5-1 and TRBJ1-5, with TRBD1 identical over 10 bases. This CDR3 has 17 residues. J lost 5 bases, V lost 1 base, and 9 bases had no gene match. Germline V gene data show CDR1 as SGHRS and CDR2 as YFSETQ.

CDR3 sequence (DNA): TGTGCTAGTGGTTCCATCGGGACAGGGAACAATGAGCAGTTCTTC. This codes for CASGSIGTGNNEQFF. The V and J genes are TRBV12-5 and TRBJ2-1; 9 bases are shared with TRBD1. V was clipped by 4 bases and J by 5 bases; unmatched bases: 6. Germline loops: CDR1 LGHNT, CDR2 FRNRAP. There are 15 residues in the CDR3.

The chain is built from TRBV2 and TRBJ1-5; D remains ambiguous. V gave up 4 bases and J gave up 0 bases, with 28 bases separating them. The CDR3 has 21 amino acids. The germline gives CDR1 SNHLY, CDR2 FYNNEI. In nucleotides, the CDR3 is TGTGCCAGCAGTGCTTACCCAGGCTTTTCCAAGGGTCGGGGTAGCAATCAGCCCCAGCATTTT. Translating gives CASSAYPGFSKGRGSNQPQHF. Variable domain in full (rest from reference TRBV2 and TRBJ1-5): EPEVTQTPSHQVTQMGQEVILRCVPISNHLYFYWYRQILGQKVEFLVSFYNNEISEKSEIFDDQFSVERPDGSNFTLKIRSTKLEDSAMYFCASSAYPGFSKGRGSNQPQHFGDGTRLSIL.

This chain connects TRBV6-5 to TRBJ1-2; 7 nucleotides match TRBD1. This CDR3 spans 15 amino acids. Germline CDR1 MNHEY, CDR2 SVGAGI. Trimming removed 5 bases from V and 4 bases from J; junction bases left unmatched: 10. The CDR3 protein is CASSLDRSGVYGYTF. The DNA of the CDR3 is TGTGCCAGCAGTCTGGACAGGTCCGGTGTCTATGGCTACACCTTC.

CDR3 sequence (DNA): TGTGCCAGTAAGTACCAAGAGACCCAGTACTTC. Protein product: CASKYQETQYF. This chain uses TRBV19 with TRBJ2-5; D is unclear. This CDR3 has 11 residues. Per germline, CDR1 LNHDA and CDR2 SQIVND (reference sequence). Trimming took 7 bases from V and 0 from J, leaving 3 bases between them. Looking up the rest from reference TRBV19 and TRBJ2-5 gives the full variable domain: DGGITQSPKYLFRKEGQNVTLSCEQNLNHDAMYWYRQDPGQGLRLIYYSQIVNDFQKGDIAEGYSVSREKKESFPLTVTSAQKNPTAFYLCASKYQETQYFGPGTRLLVL.

Within the sample, this clone is medium-sized (0.01 to 0.1%). The chain carries TRBV6-1 and TRBJ2-3; possible D gene TRBD1, 6 bases. The V gene lost 3 bases and the J gene lost 6 bases, with 13 bases spanning the gap. The CDR3 loop spans 14 amino acids. Germline CDR1 reads MNHNS; CDR2 reads SASEGT. CDR3 sequence: CASSDVGGRDTQYF. Here the CDR3 DNA reads TGTGCCAGCAGTGATGTAGGGGGTCGGGATACGCAGTATTTT.

This clone was counted between two and nine times. The rearrangement joins TRBV27 to TRBJ1-1, with D maybe TRBD1 (6 bases). The CDR3 is 12 residues long. The V end lost 5 bases, the J end lost 10 bases, and 14 bases lay between the germline ends. Germline CDR1 MNHEY, CDR2 SMNVEV (reference sequence). The CDR3 loop reads CASSGRGAAAFF. The CDR3 coding sequence is TGTGCCAGCAGTGGACGGGGGGCGGCAGCTTTCTTT.

This chain joins TRBV5-1 and TRBJ1-4; a possible D gene is TRBD1 (5 bases). Germline V gene lookup returns CDR1 SGHRS and CDR2 YFSETQ. The CDR3 has 16 residues. Deletions cut 4 bases from V and 10 bases from J, with 23 bases between. The CDR3 region has the DNA TGCGCCAGCAGCGCCCTAGGCGGGGCAGCGGATGGAAAACTGTTTTTT. Translated: CASSALGGAADGKLFF.

The chain links TRBV7-9 to TRBJ2-5; TRBD2 agrees at 8 bases. Germline CDR1 SEHNR, CDR2 FQNEAQ (reference sequence). The CDR3 runs to 15 residues. After removal of 5 bases from V and 5 bases from J, the junction contained 10 bases not matched to a gene. CDR3: CASSPRGGLGETQYF. In DNA form, the CDR3 reads TGTGCCAGCAGCCCTCGGGGGGGTCTTGGTGAGACCCAGTACTTC.

This chain uses TRBV4-2 with TRBJ1-1; D unresolved. V lost 0 bases and J lost 1, with 12 bases in between. This CDR3 spans 16 amino acids. The germline CDR1 and CDR2 sequences are LGHNA and YNFKEQ. This CDR3 is CASSQEPTGRNTEAFF. The CDR3 DNA reads as TGTGCCAGCAGCCAAGAACCAACGGGGAGGAACACTGAAGCTTTCTTT.

The V gene is TRBV7-2, the J gene TRBJ2-1, with unresolved D. From germline, CDR1 is SGHTA and CDR2 FQGNSA. The germline V and J ends were trimmed by 3 bases and 0 bases, with 9 bases remaining between them. This CDR3 comprises 15 residues. In nucleotides, the CDR3 is TGTGCCAGCAGCTTTCTTGTGAGCTCCTACAATGAGCAGTTCTTC. Protein: CASSFLVSSYNEQFF.